A selection of T cell receptor beta chains follows, all from one sample in a study of blood T cell repertoires in COVID-19. The repertoire was sequenced with immunoSEQ multiplex PCR; TCRdb's copy has only in-frame clones and lacks some. The sample lists around 130,000 clones, roughly four fifths occurring once. The sequencing input was peripheral blood. The origin of the receptors is a woman in her sixties or seventies with acute or convalescent COVID-19. The CDR3 runs from the conserved cysteine through the conserved F or W. D genes are given only for firm matches. Some rows have no size entry. The others give once, few or many, or a class for an expanded clone.

clone_size: .
j_call: TRBJ2-7
v_call: TRBV6-5
d_call: TRBD1
cdr3_nt: TGTGCCAGCAAAGGGGACAGCTACGAGCAGTACTTC
cdr3_aa: CASKGDSYEQYF

clone_size: .
j_call: TRBJ2-5
v_call: TRBV4-1
d_call: TRBD2
cdr3_nt: TGCGCCAGCAGCCCAGGTAGCGGGGGGAAAGAGACCCAGTACTTC
cdr3_aa: CASSPGSGGKETQYF

clone_size: .
j_call: TRBJ1-6
v_call: TRBV10-1
d_call: .
cdr3_nt: TGCGCCAGCAGTGAGACAAGGGGAAGGTCACCCCTCCACTTT
cdr3_aa: CASSETRGRSPLHF

clone_size: .
j_call: TRBJ2-3
v_call: TRBV19
d_call: .
cdr3_nt: TGTGCCAGTAGTGAGGGGGAGTGGAATACGCAGTATTTT
cdr3_aa: CASSEGEWNTQYF

clone_size: .
j_call: TRBJ1-1
v_call: TRBV9
d_call: TRBD1
cdr3_nt: TGTGCCAGCAGCCCAGTAGTAGGGGACAGGTATAACACTGAAGCTTTCTTT
cdr3_aa: CASSPVVGDRYNTEAFF

clone_size: .
j_call: TRBJ1-6
v_call: TRBV6-5
d_call: .
cdr3_nt: TGTGCCAGCAGACAGGCGAATTCACCCCTCCACTTT
cdr3_aa: CASRQANSPLHF

clone_size: .
j_call: TRBJ1-1
v_call: TRBV14
d_call: .
cdr3_nt: TGTGCCAGCAGCCACCCCACGGCGGGGGGCGGTGAAGCTTTCTTT
cdr3_aa: CASSHPTAGGGEAFF

clone_size: .
j_call: TRBJ1-1
v_call: TRBV2
d_call: TRBD1
cdr3_nt: TGTGCCAGCAGTGAACAGGGGGCCCTTAACACTGAAGCTTTCTTT
cdr3_aa: CASSEQGALNTEAFF

clone_size: few
j_call: TRBJ1-1
v_call: TRBV3-1/TRBV3-2
d_call: .
cdr3_nt: TGTGCCAGCAGCCAAATGCTAGCCCCTGAAGCTTTCTTT
cdr3_aa: CASSQMLAPEAFF

clone_size: once
j_call: TRBJ2-1
v_call: TRBV3-1/TRBV3-2
d_call: .
cdr3_nt: TGTGCCAGCAGCCAAGCTCTGGCAGGGTACAATGAGCAGTTCTTC
cdr3_aa: CASSQALAGYNEQFF

clone_size: once
j_call: TRBJ2-2
v_call: TRBV12-3/TRBV12-4
d_call: .
cdr3_nt: TGTGCCACCGCCCCCAGGGCGACCGGGGAGCTGTTTTTT
cdr3_aa: CATAPRATGELFF

clone_size: .
j_call: TRBJ1-2
v_call: TRBV7-9
d_call: .
cdr3_nt: TGTGCCAGCAGCTTAAATCCAAACAGGGATGGCTATGGCTACACCTTC
cdr3_aa: CASSLNPNRDGYGYTF

clone_size: .
j_call: TRBJ1-2
v_call: TRBV7-2
d_call: TRBD1
cdr3_nt: TGTGCCAGCAGCTTTTCCCTGGGACAGATGGATGGCTACACCTTC
cdr3_aa: CASSFSLGQMDGYTF

clone_size: .
j_call: TRBJ1-6
v_call: TRBV2
d_call: .
cdr3_nt: TGTGCCAGCAGGGTGAGCTCCTATAATTCACCCCTCCACTTT
cdr3_aa: CASRVSSYNSPLHF

clone_size: few
j_call: TRBJ1-1
v_call: TRBV19
d_call: .
cdr3_nt: TGTGCCACCACCAAGCGAAGCGGGGACACTGAAGCTTTCTTT
cdr3_aa: CATTKRSGDTEAFF

clone_size: .
j_call: TRBJ1-2
v_call: TRBV5-1
d_call: TRBD1
cdr3_nt: TGCGCCAGCAGCTTGGACAGGGGCCGGTACGGCTACACCTTC
cdr3_aa: CASSLDRGRYGYTF

clone_size: .
j_call: TRBJ1-2
v_call: TRBV5-1
d_call: .
cdr3_nt: TGCGCCAGCAGCTACGGGCAGGGATTTGGCTACACCTTC
cdr3_aa: CASSYGQGFGYTF

clone_size: .
j_call: TRBJ1-6
v_call: TRBV7-9
d_call: .
cdr3_nt: TGTGCCAGCAGCTTACAAGAGGATTCACCCCTCCACTTT
cdr3_aa: CASSLQEDSPLHF

clone_size: .
j_call: TRBJ1-6
v_call: TRBV5-6
d_call: .
cdr3_nt: TGTGCCAGCAGCCCCCCTGCGGGGAAATCACCCCTCCACTTT
cdr3_aa: CASSPPAGKSPLHF

clone_size: .
j_call: TRBJ1-2
v_call: TRBV6-5
d_call: .
cdr3_nt: TGTGCCAGCAAGATGGCGGGGGCGAAACGATATGGCTACACCTTC
cdr3_aa: CASKMAGAKRYGYTF

clone_size: .
j_call: TRBJ2-1
v_call: TRBV19
d_call: .
cdr3_nt: TGTGCCAGTAGTCCGCAGGCAGGGCGGAATGAGCAGTTCTTC
cdr3_aa: CASSPQAGRNEQFF

clone_size: few
j_call: TRBJ1-1
v_call: TRBV9
d_call: .
cdr3_nt: TGTGCCAGCAGCGTCGACGGGAGGAACACTGAAGCTTTCTTT
cdr3_aa: CASSVDGRNTEAFF

clone_size: .
j_call: TRBJ2-1
v_call: TRBV27
d_call: .
cdr3_nt: TGTGCCAGCAGTGTATCTAGGGTCCTCTCGCGGGGCGACCCCTACAATGAGCAGTTCTTC
cdr3_aa: CASSVSRVLSRGDPYNEQFF

clone_size: .
j_call: TRBJ1-2
v_call: TRBV5-1
d_call: .
cdr3_nt: TGCGCCAGCAGCTTGGGAGGTTCGGTTGGCTACACCTTC
cdr3_aa: CASSLGGSVGYTF

clone_size: .
j_call: TRBJ1-6
v_call: TRBV7-9
d_call: TRBD1
cdr3_nt: TGTGCCAGCAGCTTAGGAGACAGGGGAGGATCACCCCTCCACTTT
cdr3_aa: CASSLGDRGGSPLHF

clone_size: .
j_call: TRBJ1-1
v_call: TRBV5-1
d_call: .
cdr3_nt: TGCGCCAGCAGCTTGTGGGGCGCTGAAGCTTTCTTT
cdr3_aa: CASSLWGAEAFF